The T cell receptor beta chain described here comes from a study of T cells in Graves' hyperthyroidism and ophthalmopathy. Study as a whole: Peripheral blood was drawn at first diagnosis, prior to all treatment. Whole-study results and caveats: Peripheral blood also featured most of the thyroid clonotypes expanded above 0.001.

It was RNA transcripts that yielded the amplified TCR beta CDR3 regions. When the TCR CDR3 underwent first-round RT-PCR, the HTBI primer set was used. TCRdb fed the multiplex PCR reads into MiXCR, producing one record per CDR3 protein. The sample contains roughly 290,000 distinct CDR3 sequences, roughly 15% of which appear only once. Trimming cost V 5 bases and J 9 bases, with 22 bases left between them. Germline values: CDR1 KGHDR, CDR2 SFDVKD. The CDR3 has 16 residues. In regard to this clonotype: The antigen is not known.

Disease duration under 2 months; hyperthyroidism patients were aged 18 to 65. The sequencing input was blood. The J gene is TRBJ2-1, the V gene TRBV24-1; perhaps TRBD2 as D (6 bases). This sequence originates from a woman between 40 and 50 years old with Graves' hyperthyroidism. CDR3 in DNA: TGTGCCACCAGTGTCGTCGGGAGTTCCGGAGCGGGTGAGCAGTTCTTC. Translation: CATSVVGSSGAGEQFF.